The 8 T cell receptor beta chains presented below share a single source sample, sequenced in a study of T cells in Graves' hyperthyroidism and ophthalmopathy. TCR beta CDR3 sequences were amplified from RNA transcripts. Initially, a first-round RT-PCR of the TCR CDR3 employed the HTBI primer set. TCRdb independently ran MiXCR on the multiplex PCR reads; one entry per CDR3 protein. The sample shows some 770,000 distinct CDR3 sequences, roughly 15% of them seen only once. Sample: blood. The receptors stem from a man aged 18 to 30 with Graves' hyperthyroidism.

The sample holds many counts of this clonotype. V gene TRBV6-1 combines with J gene TRBJ1-3; a weak D match, TRBD1 (5 bases). Per germline, CDR1 MNHNS and CDR2 SASEGT. V lost 8 bases to trimming and J lost 0 bases, with 17 bases between them. CDR3 length: 16 amino acids. The chain's CDR3 is CASYNYRQSSGNTIYF. In nucleotides, the CDR3 is TGTGCCAGCTATAACTACCGACAGAGCTCTGGAAACACCATATATTTT.

Ten or more counts support this clonotype. The V call is TRBV12-3 or TRBV12-4, the J call TRBJ2-7; no clear D. The CDR3 consists of 14 residues. V gave up 7 bases and J gave up 5 bases, with 18 bases separating them. CDR3 DNA: TGTGCCAGCACCATCGGACCATCTGGCAACGAGCAGTACTTC. Translated, it gives CASTIGPSGNEQYF.

This clonotype was picked up many times. J is TRBJ2-7 and V is TRBV20-1, with TRBD2 as a possible D gene (6 bases). CDR3 length: 14 amino acids. V lost 8 bases and J 0 bases, leaving 17 bases between the germline ends. The germline V gene encodes CDR1 DFQATT and CDR2 SNEGSKA (reference sequence). This CDR3 reads CSPLESGDSYEQYF. The CDR3 nucleotides are TGCAGTCCCTTGGAGTCGGGGGACTCCTACGAGCAGTACTTC.

This clonotype has at least ten counts. CDR3 sequence: CAWSRQGASEQYF. In DNA form, the CDR3 reads TGTGCCTGGAGCCGACAGGGGGCCTCCGAGCAGTACTTC. The chain links TRBV30 to TRBJ2-7; 10 bases are a match to TRBD1. J was trimmed by 6 bases and V by 3 bases; bases with no gene match: 5. Germline assignment: CDR1 GTSNPN and CDR2 SVGIG (reference sequence). The CDR3 has 13 amino acids.

Concerning this clonotype itself: A read error may be the cause here, since a much bigger clone is one base away. V gene TRBV12-3 or TRBV12-4 combines with J gene TRBJ1-2, with a weak D call TRBD1 (5 bases). This CDR3 spans 13 amino acids. The CDR3 DNA sequence: TGTGCCAGCAGTTCCGGGACTATCTATGGCTGCACCTTC. Its translation is CASSSGTIYGCTF.

This chain connects TRBV2 to TRBJ1-1; the D is unclear. Per the germline V gene, CDR1 is SNHLY and CDR2 is FYNNEI. CDR3 length equals 13 residues. The V gene lost 4 bases and the J gene lost 3 bases, with 9 bases spanning the gap. The CDR3 DNA sequence: TGTGCCAGCAGTGTTCGAAGGGACACTGAAGCTTTCTTT. This gives the protein CASSVRRDTEAFF.

This clonotype has only a few counts. The genes are TRBV4-1 and TRBJ2-3; a possible D gene is TRBD2 (5 bases). CDR1 and CDR2 (germline): MGHRA, YSYEKL. The ends were cut back, 0 bases at V and 4 bases at J, with 14 bases in the middle. The CDR3 is 16 residues long. The CDR3 is CASSQDGPSIADTQYF. The CDR3 bases are TGCGCCAGCAGCCAAGATGGGCCTAGCATTGCAGATACGCAGTATTTT.

There are many counts of this clonotype. V gene TRBV12-3 or TRBV12-4 combines with J gene TRBJ2-1, with a possible D match to TRBD2 (5 bases). CDR3 size: 13 residues. Trimming removed 7 bases from V and 4 bases from J, with 11 bases in between. DNA for the CDR3: TGTGCCAGCATCGCGGACTTTTACAATGAGCAGTTCTTC. Protein: CASIADFYNEQFF.